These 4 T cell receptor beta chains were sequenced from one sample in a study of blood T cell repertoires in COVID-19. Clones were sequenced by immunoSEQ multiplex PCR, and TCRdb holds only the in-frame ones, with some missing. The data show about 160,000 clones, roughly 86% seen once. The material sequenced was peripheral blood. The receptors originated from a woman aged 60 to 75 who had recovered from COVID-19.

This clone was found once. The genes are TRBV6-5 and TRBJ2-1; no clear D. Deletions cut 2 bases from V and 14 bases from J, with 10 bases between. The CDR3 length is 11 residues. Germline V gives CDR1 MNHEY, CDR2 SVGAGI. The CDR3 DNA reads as TGTGCCAGCAGTTACCTTGGGCTTGAGTTCTTC. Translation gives CASSYLGLEFF.

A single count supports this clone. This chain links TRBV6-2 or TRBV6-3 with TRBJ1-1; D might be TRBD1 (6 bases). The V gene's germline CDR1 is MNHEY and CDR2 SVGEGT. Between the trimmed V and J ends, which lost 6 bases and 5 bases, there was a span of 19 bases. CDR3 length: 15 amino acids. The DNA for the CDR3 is TGTGCCAGCAGCCGATCACGGGGGGCGAAGACTGAAGCTTTCTTT. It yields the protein CASSRSRGAKTEAFF.

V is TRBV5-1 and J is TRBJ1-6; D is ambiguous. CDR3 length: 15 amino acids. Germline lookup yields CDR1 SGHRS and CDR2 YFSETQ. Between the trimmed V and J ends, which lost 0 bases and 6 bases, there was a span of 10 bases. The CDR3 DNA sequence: TGCGCCAGCAGCTTGGTTCCGGGAATTAATTCACCCCTCCACTTT. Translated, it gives CASSLVPGINSPLHF.

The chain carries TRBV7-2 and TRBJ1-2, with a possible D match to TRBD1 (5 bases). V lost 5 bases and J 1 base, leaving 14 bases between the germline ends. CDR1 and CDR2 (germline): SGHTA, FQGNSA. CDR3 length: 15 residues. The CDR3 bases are TGTGCCAGCAGCCCCGACAGAAACCTTAACTATGGCTACACCTTC. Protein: CASSPDRNLNYGYTF.